This TCR beta chain was captured in a study of cytomegalovirus exposure and HLA in healthy donors. It was with 60 Vbeta and 13 Jbeta primers that the PCR ran. Produced via immunoSEQ multiplex PCR; TCRdb's table is partial and in-frame only. The data contain approximately 120,000 clones, around three quarters of them seen just once; the ten biggest clones take up around 3.6%. This clone was counted only a few times. This CDR3 is 15 amino acids long. V dropped 0 bases and J dropped 0 bases, with 10 bases sitting between them. Germline CDR1 is SGDLS and CDR2 is YYNGEE. This TCR came from a man aged 40-50 years in good health and CMV-seronegative. This rearrangement joins TRBV9 to TRBJ2-7; D not certain. Sample: PBMCs. This CDR3 reads CASSVGSASSYEQYF. Written as DNA, the CDR3 is TGTGCCAGCAGCGTAGGGTCAGCTAGCTCCTACGAGCAGTACTTC.